This passage covers 15 T cell receptor beta chains from one sample sequenced in a study of blood T cell repertoires in COVID-19. Assay used: immunoSEQ multiplex PCR; TCRdb lists only in-frame clones, some missing. The table shows about 210,000 clones, with over 75% occurring only once. The sequenced sample consisted of peripheral blood. The receptors stem from a woman aged 40-49 years with acute or convalescent COVID-19.

The chain couples TRBV11-2 to TRBJ1-1; tentative D call: TRBD1 (5 bases). CDR1 and CDR2 from the germline V gene are SGHAT and FQNNGV. Trimming stripped 7 bases from V and 3 bases from J, with 12 bases between. This CDR3 has 13 residues. The CDR3 spells CASTTVGDTEAFF. CDR3 coding DNA: TGTGCCAGCACCACAGTAGGGGACACTGAAGCTTTCTTT.

The chain is built from TRBV11-1 and TRBJ1-1; D uncertain. CDR3 length equals 14 residues. The V end lost 2 bases, the J end lost 1 base, and 8 bases lay between the germline ends. Germline-derived CDR1 and CDR2 are SGHAT and FQDESV (reference sequence). CDR3 coding DNA: TGTGCCAGCAGCTTACTGTGGGCGAACACTGAAGCTTTCTTT. As protein: CASSLLWANTEAFF.

The rearrangement links TRBV11-2 to TRBJ1-1; the D gene is possibly TRBD1 (6 bases). There are 16 residues in the CDR3. V was pared by 8 bases and J by 3 bases, with 22 bases between. The germline V gene has CDR1 SGHAT and CDR2 FQNNGV. CDR3 in DNA: TGTGCCAGCTGCAAAGGGCCCAGGGGAGGGGACACTGAAGCTTTCTTT. Translating gives CASCKGPRGGDTEAFF.

The gene calls are TRBV5-1 and TRBJ2-3; 10 bases line up with TRBD2. The CDR3 length is 16 residues. In germline, CDR1 is SGHRS, CDR2 YFSETQ. J lost 1 base, V lost 0 bases, and 2 bases had no gene match. CDR3 protein: CASSLGSGGGTDTQYF. CDR3 coding DNA: TGCGCCAGCAGCTTGGGGAGCGGGGGGGGCACAGATACGCAGTATTTT.

The CDR3 is CASSLYTQGVKEKLFF. The CDR3 nucleotides read TGTGCCAGCAGCCTCTACACACAGGGAGTTAAGGAAAAACTGTTTTTT. The rearrangement links TRBV5-8 to TRBJ1-4; D may be TRBD1 (6 bases). Trimming left V 4 bases short and J 8 bases short, with 21 bases between. Germline V gives CDR1 SGHTS, CDR2 YDEGEE. The CDR3 is made up of 16 amino acids.

This sequence joins TRBV4-1 and TRBJ2-1; 12 bases line up with TRBD2. The V and J ends lost 4 bases and 6 bases, in that order; junction bases with no gene match: 1. Looked up from germline, CDR1 is MGHRA and CDR2 is YSYEKL. The CDR3 length is 14 residues. CDR3 sequence (DNA): TGCGCCAGCAGCCCGGGACTAGCGGGCAATGAGCAGTTCTTC. Its translation is CASSPGLAGNEQFF.

This clone was recorded many times. This chain joins TRBV3-1 (or the pseudogene TRBV3-2) and TRBJ1-1; 10 bases are shared with TRBD1. The CDR3 extends over 14 amino acids. CDR1 is LGHDT, CDR2 YNNKEL, per germline (reference sequence). The ends lost 6 bases at V and 4 bases at J; junction bases unmatched: 5. CDR3 amino acids: CASRLRTGGTEAFF. The CDR3 DNA follows: TGTGCCAGCAGGCTACGGACAGGGGGCACTGAAGCTTTCTTT.

In this sample, this clone turned up once. The chain uses TRBV5-1 and TRBJ2-3; 10 positions match TRBD2. The V segment lost 2 bases and the J segment 6 bases; nucleotides outside the gene matches: 12. This CDR3 is 17 amino acids long. Looked up from germline, CDR1 is SGHRS and CDR2 is YFSETQ. CDR3 DNA sequence: TGCGCCAGCAGCTTTCTGACTAGCGGGTCCGGCGAGGATACGCAGTATTTT. Its protein is CASSFLTSGSGEDTQYF.

The chain joins TRBV5-1 to TRBJ1-2; a possible D gene is TRBD1 (5 bases). Germline CDR1 is SGHRS and CDR2 is YFSETQ. CDR3 length equals 14 residues. V was pared by 2 bases and J by 4 bases, with 12 bases between. The CDR3, as DNA: TGCGCCAGCAGCTTAGGGGCAGCGTTCTATGGCTACACCTTC. It encodes CASSLGAAFYGYTF.

The chain recombines TRBV5-1 with TRBJ1-1, with D possibly TRBD1 on 5 matching bases. Germline lookup yields CDR1 SGHRS and CDR2 YFSETQ. CDR3 length equals 16 residues. Between the trimmed V and J ends, which lost 3 bases and 0 bases, there was a span of 15 bases. The DNA for the CDR3 is TGCGCCAGCAGCTCCGAGTACCAGGGCGTGAACACTGAAGCTTTCTTT. This translates into CASSSEYQGVNTEAFF.

The V and J genes are TRBV20-1 and TRBJ1-2, with unresolved D. Germline CDR1 DFQATT, CDR2 SNEGSKA (reference sequence). The length of the CDR3 is 11 residues. The CDR3 here is CSISGSRGYTF. The CDR3 bases are TGCAGCATATCGGGGTCTCGCGGCTACACCTTC.

CDR3 DNA: TGTGCCAGCAGCCCAGGGACTAGCGGCCAACAAGAGACCCAGTACTTC. Translated, it gives CASSPGTSGQQETQYF. The chain carries TRBV7-9 and TRBJ2-5; 11 bases match TRBD2. V lost 5 bases and J lost 2; bases outside the gene matches: 7. Germline V gene sequence: CDR1 SEHNR, CDR2 FQNEAQ (reference sequence). This CDR3 has 16 amino acids.

The rearrangement joins TRBV5-8 to TRBJ1-5; TRBD1 is a possible D gene (6 bases). CDR1 is SGHTS, CDR2 YDEGEE, per germline. This CDR3 is 16 amino acids long. Between the trimmed V and J ends, which lost 4 bases and 7 bases, there was a span of 21 bases. Here the CDR3 reads CASSERQVSGGQPQHF. CDR3 bases: TGTGCCAGCAGCGAGAGACAGGTTTCGGGGGGGCAGCCCCAGCATTTT.

The rearrangement uses TRBV7-9 and TRBJ2-1; 8 nucleotides line up with TRBD2. The CDR3 extends over 16 amino acids. J was trimmed by 4 bases and V by 4 bases; bases with no gene match: 9. Per germline, CDR1 SEHNR and CDR2 FQNEAQ (reference sequence). The DNA of the CDR3 is TGTGCCAGCAGCTCCTACTCAGCGGGGGCTTACAATGAGCAGTTCTTC. Amino acid sequence: CASSSYSAGAYNEQFF.

The CDR3 nucleotides read TGTGCCATCATCGGGAGAAACACCATATATTTT. Amino acids: CAIIGRNTIYF. The rearrangement joins TRBV10-3 to TRBJ1-3; D is ambiguous. The CDR3 is 11 residues long. Between the trimmed V and J ends, which lost 7 bases and 5 bases, there was a span of 6 bases. Germline V lookup: CDR1 ENHRY, CDR2 SYGVKD.